These T cell receptor beta chains were read from a single sample in a study of OX40 agonist ivuxolimab in advanced cancers. Measured with immunoSEQ multiplex PCR; TCRdb has only the in-frame clones, and not every one. The sample records fewer than 40,000 clones, more than 75% being singletons. The sample here was CD4+ or CD8+ T cells sorted from blood, taken in a trial of the OX40 agonist ivuxolimab. The source of these receptors is an adult with an advanced solid tumor such as melanoma, head and neck, liver or kidney cancer. Both conserved end residues are part of each CDR3. D genes are given only for firm matches. A clone size is listed for some rows: how often the clone was seen (once, few, many), or a class if it is expanded.

DNA: TGTGCCAGCAGCTTTCGGACAGGGAAGGGCCGAGCTGGGGCCAACGTCCTGACTTTC
CDR3: CASSFRTGKGRAGANVLTF
size: -
V: TRBV7-8
J: TRBJ2-6
D: TRBD1

DNA: TGTGCCAGCAGCTACGGGACGTTCGGGGCGTCTACGCAGTATTTT
CDR3: CASSYGTFGASTQYF
size: -
V: TRBV5-6
J: TRBJ2-3
D: -

DNA: TGTGCCAGCAGAGGGGACAGGGACCTCACAGATACGCAGTATTTT
CDR3: CASRGDRDLTDTQYF
size: few
V: TRBV6-6
J: TRBJ2-3
D: TRBD1

DNA: TGTGCCACCAGCAGAGAGGACCGAAGCACAGATACGCAGTATTTT
CDR3: CATSREDRSTDTQYF
size: -
V: TRBV15
J: TRBJ2-3
D: -

DNA: TGTGCCAGCAGTGTTGACAGCACCTCTGGAAACACCATATATTTT
CDR3: CASSVDSTSGNTIYF
size: -
V: TRBV6-1
J: TRBJ1-3
D: -

DNA: TGCAGCGTTGAAGATCTGGCGGGGGGGGAAGAGACCCAGTACTTC
CDR3: CSVEDLAGGEETQYF
size: -
V: TRBV29-1
J: TRBJ2-5
D: TRBD2

DNA: TGTGCCAGTAGTACCGGACATCAGCAGTACTTC
CDR3: CASSTGHQQYF
size: few
V: TRBV19
J: TRBJ2-7
D: -

DNA: TGTGCCAGCAGTTCCAGGGACATCAATTCACCCCTCCACTTT
CDR3: CASSSRDINSPLHF
size: few
V: TRBV6-5
J: TRBJ1-6
D: -

DNA: TGTGCCAGCAGCTTAGGTATTCTAGCGGGGGGACTCACAGATACGCAGTATTTT
CDR3: CASSLGILAGGLTDTQYF
size: -
V: TRBV7-2
J: TRBJ2-3
D: TRBD2

DNA: TGTGCCAGCAGCTACCGGACAGGGGGCGGTGAAAAACTGTTTTTT
CDR3: CASSYRTGGGEKLFF
size: -
V: TRBV7-9
J: TRBJ1-4
D: TRBD1

DNA: TGTGCCAGCAGCTTAGTTCGTCTGGGTAATTCACCCCTCCACTTT
CDR3: CASSLVRLGNSPLHF
size: once
V: TRBV7-2
J: TRBJ1-6
D: -

DNA: TGCGCCAGCAGATCTAGCGGGGGGTTATCCTACGAGCAGTACTTC
CDR3: CASRSSGGLSYEQYF
size: once
V: TRBV5-1
J: TRBJ2-7
D: TRBD2

DNA: TGTGCCAGCAGTTCGCTTTACGAGCAGTACTTC
CDR3: CASSSLYEQYF
size: -
V: TRBV6-5
J: TRBJ2-7
D: -

DNA: TGTGCCAGCAGTTCACGGGGCGAGCAGTACTTC
CDR3: CASSSRGEQYF
size: -
V: TRBV28
J: TRBJ2-7
D: -

DNA: TGTGCCAGCAGTTTATTGGAGCAATGGGGAAGCGGTCAGCCCCAGCATTTT
CDR3: CASSLLEQWGSGQPQHF
size: -
V: TRBV28
J: TRBJ1-5
D: -

DNA: TGTGCCAGTAGTATACCGGGACAGGGGTTCAATGAGCAGTTCTTC
CDR3: CASSIPGQGFNEQFF
size: -
V: TRBV19
J: TRBJ2-1
D: TRBD1

DNA: TGTGCCAGCGGGGGGACAGTCTCCTACGAGCAGTACTTC
CDR3: CASGGTVSYEQYF
size: -
V: TRBV6-1
J: TRBJ2-7
D: -

DNA: TGTGCCAGCAGCTTGGAGAGGGCGGGGGAGACCCAGTACTTC
CDR3: CASSLERAGETQYF
size: once
V: TRBV5-4
J: TRBJ2-5
D: -

DNA: TGTGCCAGCAGGGGCGGGACAGGGGGCGTGTTTGGCTACACCTTC
CDR3: CASRGGTGGVFGYTF
size: -
V: TRBV2
J: TRBJ1-2
D: TRBD1

DNA: TGTGCCAGCAGCTTAGATATTTGGGGTTCTAACTATGGCTACACCTTC
CDR3: CASSLDIWGSNYGYTF
size: -
V: TRBV7-2
J: TRBJ1-2
D: -

DNA: TGTGCCAGCAGTACGACAGGGCCCCCTCATCAGCCCCAGCATTTT
CDR3: CASSTTGPPHQPQHF
size: -
V: TRBV6-6
J: TRBJ1-5
D: TRBD1

DNA: TGTGCCAGCAGTCTAGGCACCGACAGTCGTTATGGCTACACCTTC
CDR3: CASSLGTDSRYGYTF
size: -
V: TRBV6-1
J: TRBJ1-2
D: -

DNA: TGTGCCAGTTCGCTCAGGGAGAGGGGAGTTAATTCACCCCTCCACTTT
CDR3: CASSLRERGVNSPLHF
size: -
V: TRBV27
J: TRBJ1-6
D: -

DNA: TGTGCCAGCAGTACGTGGACAGGGGACGATGGCTACACCTTC
CDR3: CASSTWTGDDGYTF
size: -
V: TRBV6-5
J: TRBJ1-2
D: TRBD1

DNA: TGTGCCTGGAAATTAGGCGGGGGGAACACCGGGGAGCTGTTTTTT
CDR3: CAWKLGGGNTGELFF
size: -
V: TRBV30
J: TRBJ2-2
D: TRBD2

DNA: TGTGCCAGCAGAGGACTAGCTGGGTTTGACGAGCAGTACTTC
CDR3: CASRGLAGFDEQYF
size: -
V: TRBV6-1
J: TRBJ2-7
D: TRBD2

DNA: TGTGCCAGCAGTCTTCTCCGGGACAGGGCGACAGATACGCAGTATTTT
CDR3: CASSLLRDRATDTQYF
size: -
V: TRBV5-6
J: TRBJ2-3
D: TRBD1

DNA: TGTGCCAGCAGTTACTCGGAGCCAGGGGATTCCTACGAGCAGTACTTC
CDR3: CASSYSEPGDSYEQYF
size: -
V: TRBV6-5
J: TRBJ2-7
D: -

DNA: TGTGCCAGCAGCTTAGGGACGGTCGAGCAGTACTTC
CDR3: CASSLGTVEQYF
size: -
V: TRBV11-2
J: TRBJ2-7
D: -

DNA: TGTGCCAGCAGTTTGGGCGGGACAGGGATATTGGGGGGAAACACCATATATTTT
CDR3: CASSLGGTGILGGNTIYF
size: once
V: TRBV28
J: TRBJ1-3
D: TRBD1

DNA: TGTGCCAGCAGCCGAGCGGGGGGAAATTACAATGAGCAGTTCTTC
CDR3: CASSRAGGNYNEQFF
size: -
V: TRBV28
J: TRBJ2-1
D: TRBD2

DNA: TGTGCCAGCAGTGAAGCGCGGGATTCTTATGGCTACACCTTC
CDR3: CASSEARDSYGYTF
size: -
V: TRBV2
J: TRBJ1-2
D: -

DNA: TGTGCCAGCAAGGGATCTGGAAACACCATATATTTT
CDR3: CASKGSGNTIYF
size: few
V: TRBV6-5
J: TRBJ1-3
D: -

DNA: TGCAGCGTTACACCCCAGGGTACCAACACTGAAGCTTTCTTT
CDR3: CSVTPQGTNTEAFF
size: -
V: TRBV29-1
J: TRBJ1-1
D: -

DNA: TGCGCCAGCAGCTTGACCGATGAAAAACTGTTTTTT
CDR3: CASSLTDEKLFF
size: -
V: TRBV5-1
J: TRBJ1-4
D: -

DNA: TGTGCCAGTGCTAGCCGGGACAAGATTTCCTACGAGCAGTACTTC
CDR3: CASASRDKISYEQYF
size: few
V: TRBV2
J: TRBJ2-7
D: -

DNA: TGTGCCAGCAGCTTAGAAGGTGCCTACGAGCAGTACTTC
CDR3: CASSLEGAYEQYF
size: -
V: TRBV7-9
J: TRBJ2-7
D: -

DNA: TGTGCCAGCAGTGAATCGAGGGTTAGCGGGAGCTCTGGAAACACCATATATTTT
CDR3: CASSESRVSGSSGNTIYF
size: -
V: TRBV6-1
J: TRBJ1-3
D: -

DNA: TGTGCCAGCTCACCCGGACAGTTGAACACTGAAGCTTTCTTT
CDR3: CASSPGQLNTEAFF
size: -
V: TRBV18
J: TRBJ1-1
D: -

DNA: TGTGCCAGCAGGGAACAAACCATGAGCTCCTATAATTCACCCCTCCACTTT
CDR3: CASREQTMSSYNSPLHF
size: -
V: TRBV6-1
J: TRBJ1-6
D: -

DNA: TGTGCCAGCAGGGAGGACGGAAACACTGAAGCTTTCTTT
CDR3: CASREDGNTEAFF
size: -
V: TRBV6-1
J: TRBJ1-1
D: -

DNA: TGTGCCAGCAGTGAAAATAGGGGGTATGGCTACACCTTC
CDR3: CASSENRGYGYTF
size: -
V: TRBV2
J: TRBJ1-2
D: -

DNA: TGTGCCAGCAGCGCCGGGACTTTTTCTGGAAACACCATATATTTT
CDR3: CASSAGTFSGNTIYF
size: -
V: TRBV9
J: TRBJ1-3
D: -

DNA: TGTGCCAGCCTCCGGGGGGCTACCACCAATGAGCAGTTCTTC
CDR3: CASLRGATTNEQFF
size: -
V: TRBV28
J: TRBJ2-1
D: -

DNA: TGCGCCAGCAGGTCGTCTGGTTTCACTGGAAACACCATATATTTT
CDR3: CASRSSGFTGNTIYF
size: -
V: TRBV4-1
J: TRBJ1-3
D: -

DNA: TGTGCCAGCAGTTTAGGTTGGAATTCACCCCTCCACTTT
CDR3: CASSLGWNSPLHF
size: -
V: TRBV28
J: TRBJ1-6
D: -